This T cell receptor (beta chain) was recovered during a study of T cell clones after liver transplantation. Study background: In this trial, immunosuppression withdrawal was attempted within 2 years of liver transplant.

Sequencing used immunoSEQ multiplex PCR; TCRdb keeps in-frame clones, though not all of them. The sample has fewer than 45,000 clones, just over 85% seen once. J was trimmed by 4 bases and V by 5 bases; bases with no gene match: 4. Germline values: CDR1 SGHTA, CDR2 FQGNSA. The CDR3 loop spans 13 amino acids. This sequence joins TRBV7-2 and TRBJ2-7, with TRBD2 identical over 8 bases. The sample here was CD4+ T cells from blood, taken 24 months after liver transplant. The receptor was derived from a human patient who received a liver transplant. Part of the T cells may come from the graft donor. The CDR3 nucleotides read TGTGCCAGCAGCCGGGGACTAGGGTACGAGCAGTACTTC. Its protein product is CASSRGLGYEQYF. Together with reference TRBV7-2 and TRBJ2-7, the CDR3 gives the full variable domain: GAGVSQSPSNKVTEKGKDVELRCDPISGHTALYWYRQSLGQGLEFLIYFQGNSAPDKSGLPSDRFSAERTGGSVSTLTIQRTQQEDSAVYLCASSRGLGYEQYFGPGTRLTVT.